A selection of T cell receptor beta chains follows, all from one sample in a study of blood T cell repertoires in COVID-19. The assay was immunoSEQ multiplex PCR, and TCRdb's table has in-frame clones only and misses some. The repertoire has around 340,000 clones, less than 90% of them found once; the top ten carry 7.1%. Input material: peripheral blood. The receptors stem from a woman aged 60-75 years with COVID-19, enrolled during active disease. CDR3s include the opening cysteine and the closing phenylalanine or tryptophan. D genes are given only for firm matches. Some rows mark clone size as missing; the rest say once, few, many or name a class of expanded clone.

D,size,J,V,DNA,CDR3
TRBD1,-,TRBJ1-2,TRBV5-8,TGTGCCAGCAGCTTGGAAGGGGGCGCCGGCTACACCTTC,CASSLEGGAGYTF
-,-,TRBJ1-5,TRBV19,TGTGCCAGTAGTGCCTTCGGACAGAGGGGTCAGCCCCAGCATTTT,CASSAFGQRGQPQHF
-,-,TRBJ1-6,TRBV6-5,TGTGCCAGCAGACAGGGTTTTTGGAATTCACCCCTCCACTTT,CASRQGFWNSPLHF
TRBD1,-,TRBJ2-7,TRBV7-8,TGTGCCAGCAGCTTGGGGACAGGCCTCTACGAGCAGTACTTC,CASSLGTGLYEQYF
-,-,TRBJ1-3,TRBV30,TGTGCCTGGAGTTTACAGGGAAACACCATATATTTT,CAWSLQGNTIYF
-,-,TRBJ1-1,TRBV28,TGTGCCAGCAGTCCCGGTCGGAACACTGAAGCTTTCTTT,CASSPGRNTEAFF
-,-,TRBJ1-1,TRBV27,TGTGCCAGCAGTTTATTCCAGGGGCAGGCTCACACTGAAGCTTTCTTT,CASSLFQGQAHTEAFF
-,-,TRBJ2-5,TRBV18,TGTGCCAGCTCAGCACTTCAGGGGCAAGAGACCCAGTACTTC,CASSALQGQETQYF
TRBD2,-,TRBJ2-5,TRBV6-5,TGTGCCAGCAGTTATATAGCGGGGGGGTACCAAGAGACCCAGTACTTC,CASSYIAGGYQETQYF
TRBD1,-,TRBJ2-6,TRBV4-3,TGCGCCAGCAGCCCCACGGGGGACAGGGGATTTTTATTTTCTGGGGCCAACGTCCTGACTTTC,CASSPTGDRGFLFSGANVLTF
-,-,TRBJ1-1,TRBV11-3,TGTGCCAGCACCGACCGGAATGGGGGGACTGAAGCTTTCTTT,CASTDRNGGTEAFF
-,-,TRBJ1-1,TRBV27,TGTGCCAGCAGCTTCACTCCGGTTGCTGAAGCTTTCTTT,CASSFTPVAEAFF
-,-,TRBJ1-2,TRBV30,TGTGCCTGGAGTACTGCCGGAGGGACCGGCTACACCTTC,CAWSTAGGTGYTF
-,once,TRBJ2-6,TRBV19,TGTGCCAGTTTTCCCCGGGCGGGGTTGGACGGGGCCAACGTCCTGACTTTC,CASFPRAGLDGANVLTF
TRBD1,-,TRBJ1-4,TRBV7-9,TGTGCCAGCAGCTCGACAGGGATGAATGAAAAACTGTTTTTT,CASSSTGMNEKLFF
-,few,TRBJ2-5,TRBV5-1,TGCGCCAGCAGCTCTACAGGGCATTCAGGAGAGACCCAGTACTTC,CASSSTGHSGETQYF
TRBD1,-,TRBJ2-7,TRBV19,TGTGCCAGTAGTTACACAGGGGGCCCCTACGAGCAGTACTTC,CASSYTGGPYEQYF
TRBD1,-,TRBJ1-2,TRBV7-2,TGTGCCAGCAGCTCCGACAGGGTCTATGGCTACACCTTC,CASSSDRVYGYTF